This entry describes one T cell receptor beta chain. Its antigen has not been determined. No much larger clone exists at a distance of one base, and base qualities are not known. The CDR1 and CDR2 encoded by the germline V gene (reference sequence) are SEHNR and FQNEAQ. The junction shows trimming of 5 bases on V and 0 bases on J, plus 8 bases between the germline ends. From its cysteine to its phenylalanine, the CDR3 spans 13 amino acids. CDR3 DNA only is kept here, 39 bases in frame from base 1. This entry comes from a study of cytomegalovirus exposure and HLA in healthy donors (dated by TCRdb to the late 2010s). Concerning the study at large: According to an earlier analysis of several hundred of the donors, roughly 180 million T cells yielded some 120 million unique TCR beta sequences and about 280 Gb of sequence data. Using immunosequencing, the study profiled T cell repertoires from about 620 subjects and related those repertoires to cytomegalovirus serostatus. In the later analysis, no new phenotypic data were used to find candidate immune exposures; instead, reliance was placed on TCR beta sequences and their occurrence across donors. To predict cytomegalovirus infection status, the study combined high-throughput TCR immunosequencing, statistical association of individual TCRs with disease status, and machine learning. The study aimed to test whether cataloging public T cell receptors could reveal signatures of past pathogen exposure. A later genetic analysis took genome-wide SNP genotypes for about 65% of the 666 donors and used that subset as a discovery cohort. Along with the approximately 650-subject first cohort, a separate validation cohort of over a hundred different subjects was used. Every discovery cohort repertoire had been produced on one sequencing platform. Of the approximately 400 genotyped donors, 65% to 90% fell in the genetic ancestry cluster associated with self-reported Caucasian donors. An early release covering roughly 640 HLA-typed donors comprised about 310 gigabases of sequencing data and some 79 million unique TCR sequences. Alongside the repertoire data, information on donor age, sex, ethnicity and CMV serostatus was compiled. On average, around 240,000 unique TCR beta nucleotide sequences were sequenced per donor among some 420 genotyped donors of the cohort, with roughly 18% of those sequences being non-productive. HLA typing included class I and class II loci at four-digit resolution. An earlier analysis of approximately 500 of the donors applied high-throughput TCR beta sequencing to assess whether each TCR beta V gene segment acted as functional or pseudogenic. Typing coverage varied by locus: 629-630 donors for A, B, C, DRB1 and DQB1; 500 to 550 for DQA1; more than 600 for DPA1; 400 to 480 for DPB1. About five DR-DQ haplotypes were handled as single units for association and clustering, since linkage in the cohort was strong. A later analysis re-analyzed previously published TCR beta repertoires from 666 donors and added high-resolution HLA genotyping to study TCR occurrence patterns.

In total, 630 or so healthy bone marrow donors made up the cohort. At the time of sampling, all cohort members were nominally healthy, though unrecorded immune exposures were likely present. The donor tested CMV seronegative, placing the donor among the 350 to 400 seronegative members of the cohort. A peripheral blood sample was provided by each donor, and peripheral blood mononuclear cells were used for TCR beta sequencing. The Qiagen DNeasy Blood Extraction Kit was used to extract genomic DNA from the blood cell samples. Results and caveats for the whole study, not just this receptor: In this cohort, only TCR beta chains were sequenced, and detectable features were limited by the absence of alpha or paired-chain data. A later genetic analysis reported fewer N-insertions in productive TCRs among donors in an Asian-associated ancestry cluster than the roughly 690-donor mean. The only immune exposure information available for the cohort was CMV serostatus. In a later analysis, TCR association rates were found to vary across HLA loci, with the most associated TCRs seen for DRB1 alleles and the fewest for HLA-C alleles. Because HLA typing was unavailable for some donors at each locus, only the typed subset was used in association tests. Specific HLA alleles were associated with 15,000 to 20,000 TCR beta sequences at a false discovery rate of 0.05 in a later analysis. Assigning TCR associations to individual alleles was difficult when HLA alleles, especially DR and DQ, strongly co-occurred. In a later analysis, most CMV-associated TCR beta chains were found to appear HLA-restricted, with HLA associations seemingly driven largely by CMV exposure. Several of the top co-occurrence clusters appeared to be linked to parvovirus B19, influenza, CMV and Epstein-Barr virus, according to a later analysis. The authors suggested that the approach could potentially be extended to other disease states and immunological phenotypes. A further reported finding was that TCR beta sequences accurately predicted the HLA-A and HLA-B alleles for most subjects in the first cohort. Compared with equally common non-associated chains, HLA-associated TCR beta chains in a later analysis were more clonally expanded and had lower generation probabilities. Correlated functional status among segregating V segments might be attributable to linkage disequilibrium, but an unknown experimental factor could not be ruled out. A cluster of highly shared sequence variants was judged likely to represent a technical artifact of the sequencing pipeline. Roughly uniform sequencing depth across donors was assumed in presence/absence analyses, although this assumption may not hold. In vitro tests confirmed that a few of the cytomegalovirus-associated TCR beta chains recognize cytomegalovirus antigens. Cytomegalovirus status was reported to be diagnosed by the classifier with high specificity and sensitivity in both the original and validation cohorts. Broadly in line with IMGT annotations, most TCR beta V segments showed up in productive rearrangements about 87% or about 30% of the time in an earlier analysis of several hundred of the donors. The earlier analysis of 587 of the donors excluded around 17 rarely observed V segments, including chromosome 9 orphons, because counts were too low. The study listed 164 TCR beta chains as associated with cytomegalovirus. Some IMGT-functional V segments, including TRBV6-2 and TRBV6-3, could not be distinguished by the 87-base-pair reads and were therefore excluded. Most TCR sequences were seen in very few donors, while some public TCRs were found in many individuals. A later genetic analysis associated a missense DCLRE1C variant with V-gene and J-gene trimming of TCR beta chains, and an independent cohort replicated the association.

The library was made by the immunoSEQ multiplex PCR assay. For the multiplex PCR, a mixture combining 60 forward primers for TCR Vbeta segments and 13 reverse primers for TCR Jbeta segments was used. Amplification of the CDR3 region of rearranged TCR beta genes was performed with a multiplex PCR assay on genomic DNA. The Illumina HiSeq System was used to sequence the amplified TCR beta libraries as 87-base-pair reads. On the study's bioinformatics: A later analysis counted tens of millions of unique TCR beta chains across the 690 or so repertoires, and some 11 million of these chains were shared by at least two donors. Raw reads were error-corrected and collapsed into unique sequences by a nearest-neighbor algorithm in which closely related sequences were merged to remove PCR and sequencing errors. To assign V, D and J gene segments, CDR3 sequences were aligned to IMGT reference sequences. For a sequence to be retained, a match of at least six nucleotides was required to both a V gene segment and a J gene segment. A rearrangement was called productive if the CDR3 had no stop codons and remained in frame with V and J, and every other rearrangement was called non-productive. Following IMGT convention, CDR3 was defined as the stretch from the second conserved V-encoded cysteine to the conserved J-encoded phenylalanine. In an earlier analysis of approximately 500 of the donors, sequences lacking an unambiguous match to a single V gene segment were excluded. In an earlier analysis of 587 of the donors, a V segment was called functional when productive rearrangements were above 56.7%, and segregating when the standard deviation between donors exceeded 5%. A statistical classification framework was built to diagnose cytomegalovirus status from the catalog of TCR beta chain sequences. In a later analysis, TCR nucleotide sequences were compared against IMGT/GENE-DB human TR gene sequences so that V and J genes could be assigned. A later analysis assigned CDR3 sequences and most-parsimonious VDJ recombination scenarios with the TCRdist pipeline. A later analysis defined each TCR beta chain by its CDR3 amino acid sequence plus V-gene family, and excluded reads lacking a unique V-gene family. As a way to deal with suspected cross-contamination and a sequencing artifact, a later analysis dropped roughly 620 nucleotide sequences that were highly shared and had low generation probability. In a later analysis, a clonal expansion index for each public chain was calculated from normalized within-repertoire ranks of inferred template counts. A later analysis computed generation probabilities with a VDJ recombination model fitted to out-of-frame rearrangements, and checked the results against IGoR. Hypergeometric tests were used in a later analysis to score TCR-TCR, TCR-HLA and TCR-CMV co-occurrence, with a repertoire-size bias correction applied to the TCR pairs. A later analysis estimated false discovery rates by permuting HLA or CMV assignments 20 times. In a later analysis, co-occurring TCRs were grouped using DBSCAN, with TCRdist sequence similarity added in when clustering inside HLA-allele-positive subsets. Co-occurrence clustering excluded repertoires with fewer than 30,000 or more than 120,000 public chains, plus five with anomalous nucleotide sharing. As stored in TCRdb, this immuneACCESS dataset retains in-frame rearrangements with V and J assigned. A fraction of the clones does not appear; measured against another copy, unresolved V genes explain less than half of the discrepancy, and the remainder lacks a known reason. That table is the source of V, J and clone size, and D and trimming were worked out from the DNA. For this sample the table gives about 200,000 clones, of which roughly 73% were detected only once. In total, the top ten clones hold roughly 1.9% of the sample.

Sequenced input: PBMCs. The TCR sequence derives from a woman aged 25 to 39 in good health and CMV-seronegative. The chain was built from TRBV7-9 and TRBJ2-7, with no confident D gene call. The CDR3 reads CASSQYSSYEQYF. The sequenced DNA is TGTGCCAGCAGCCAGTACAGCTCCTACGAGCAGTACTTC. Joined to the reference TRBV7-9 and TRBJ2-7 proteins, this CDR3 gives the full variable domain: DTGVSQNPRHKITKRGQNVTFRCDPISEHNRLYWYRQTLGQGPEFLTYFQNEAQLEKSRLLSDRFSAERPKGSFSTLEIQRTEQGDSAMYLCASSQYSSYEQYFGPGTRLTVT.